One and the same sample provided the 8 T cell receptor beta chains below, sequenced in a study of T cells in Graves' hyperthyroidism and ophthalmopathy. Amplified TCR beta CDR3 regions came from RNA transcripts. HTBI primers were the set used in a first-round RT-PCR of the TCR CDR3. One entry per CDR3 protein, called by TCRdb with MiXCR from the multiplex PCR reads. This sample carries hundreds of thousands of distinct CDR3 sequences, around 15% of them seen once, and the ten largest clones take approximately 3.5%. The sample consisted of blood. Source of these receptors: a woman aged 40-49 years with Graves' ophthalmopathy.

This clonotype came up a few times. This chain uses TRBV11-1 with TRBJ2-5; 10 nucleotides match TRBD2. CDR1 and CDR2 (germline): SGHAT, FQDESV (reference sequence). V lost 5 bases, J lost 5 bases, and 17 bases stayed unmatched. CDR3 size: 18 residues. In nucleotides, the CDR3 is TGTGCCAGCAGCCTACCCACTAGCGGGGCGACCTCGCGGGAGACCCAGTACTTC. This sequence encodes CASSLPTSGATSRETQYF.

J is TRBJ2-5 and V is TRBV18, with TRBD2 matching 9 bases. Germline assignment: CDR1 KGHSH and CDR2 LQKENI. The CDR3 length is 16 residues. The ends lost 1 base at V and 2 bases at J; junction bases unmatched: 5. The CDR3 spells CASSPLVSGGQETQYF. The CDR3 nucleotides are TGTGCCAGCTCACCACTGGTTAGCGGGGGACAAGAGACCCAGTACTTC.

This clonotype has only one observation. The rearrangement joins TRBV4-1 to TRBJ1-3; D is ambiguous. There are 16 residues in the CDR3. Trimming cost V 4 bases and J 0 bases, with 13 bases left between them. Germline V gene sequence: CDR1 MGHRA, CDR2 YSYEKL. Here the CDR3 DNA reads TGCGCCAGCAGCCTAAGCCCCCTAACCTCTGGAAACACCATATATTTT. It translates to CASSLSPLTSGNTIYF.

This clonotype has a count of ten or more. The rearrangement uses TRBV7-8 and TRBJ2-2; D unclear. The V gene lost 5 bases and the J gene lost 6 bases, with 13 bases spanning the gap. The CDR3 loop spans 14 amino acids. Germline loops: CDR1 SGHVS, CDR2 FQNEAQ. The CDR3 region is CASSPRWTAGELFF. The DNA of the CDR3 is TGTGCCAGCAGCCCCCGCTGGACGGCCGGGGAGCTGTTTTTT.

In this sample, this clonotype turned up many times. The CDR3 region is CASSYLASQEAFF. The CDR3 nucleotides are TGTGCCAGCAGTTACTTGGCAAGCCAGGAAGCTTTCTTT. The chain links TRBV6-2 or TRBV6-3 to TRBJ1-1; D unclear. Per germline, CDR1 MNHEY and CDR2 SVGEGT. V lost 1 base to trimming and J lost 8 bases, with 11 bases between them. The CDR3 has 13 amino acids.

The chain is built from TRBV19 and TRBJ2-1; D may be TRBD2 (7 bases). Germline V gene lookup returns CDR1 LNHDA and CDR2 SQIVND (reference sequence). Trimming stripped 6 bases from V and 8 bases from J, with 20 bases between. The CDR3 length is 15 residues. CDR3: CASRTWRGPGYEQFF. The CDR3 DNA follows: TGTGCCAGTAGGACGTGGCGGGGGCCGGGGTATGAGCAGTTCTTC.

V is TRBV5-1 and J is TRBJ1-4; tentative D call: TRBD1 (6 bases). Germline CDR1 SGHRS, CDR2 YFSETQ. V was shortened by 2 bases and J by 5 bases, with 10 bases between the two germline ends. This CDR3 is 14 amino acids long. CDR3 residues: CASSLQGLNEKLFF. The CDR3 bases are TGCGCCAGCAGCTTACAGGGTCTGAATGAAAAACTGTTTTTT.

In regard to this clonotype: A read error may account for a junction end that differs from germline. The chain employs TRBV28 and TRBJ2-1; 8 positions agree with TRBD1. The CDR3 is 16 residues long. In germline, CDR1 is MDHEN, CDR2 SYDVKM. The CDR3 is CAGSSRTGSSYNEQFF. The CDR3 nucleotides read TGTGCCGGCAGTTCAAGGACAGGGAGCTCCTACAATGAGCAGTTCTTC.